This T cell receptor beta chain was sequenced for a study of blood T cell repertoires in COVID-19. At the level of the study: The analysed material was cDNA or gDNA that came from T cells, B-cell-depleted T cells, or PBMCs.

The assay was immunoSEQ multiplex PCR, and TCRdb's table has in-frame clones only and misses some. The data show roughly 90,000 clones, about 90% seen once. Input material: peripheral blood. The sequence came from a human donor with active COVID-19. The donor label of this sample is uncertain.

In DNA form, the CDR3 reads TGTGCCAGCAAATCGGTAGGGGGACGCTACGAGCAGTACTTC. Amino acids: CASKSVGGRYEQYF. The gene calls are TRBV6-5 and TRBJ2-7; tentative D call: TRBD1 (6 bases). V lost 7 bases and J 3 bases, leaving 16 bases between the germline ends. Germline CDR1 MNHEY, CDR2 SVGAGI. The CDR3 loop spans 14 amino acids.